The sequence of this T cell receptor beta chain was determined in a study of T cells in Graves' hyperthyroidism and ophthalmopathy. General study findings and limits: Researchers found most expanded thyroid clonotypes above 0.001 in blood as well. Progression to ophthalmopathy was predicted a median of approximately 6.4 months early.

The source material, RNA transcripts, was used to amplify TCR beta CDR3 regions. With the HTBI primer set, the TCR CDR3 went through a first round of RT-PCR. TCRdb analysed the multiplex PCR reads with MiXCR anew, one entry per CDR3 protein. This sample carries about 540,000 distinct CDR3 sequences, 46% of them seen once, and the ten largest clones take just under 8.5%. On this clonotype itself: Its target is not known.

Trimming took off 4 bases at V and 6 bases at J, with 19 bases between the two ends. This CDR3 is 15 amino acids long. Looked up from germline, CDR1 is SGDLS and CDR2 is YYNGEE. Patients counted as stable if ophthalmopathy did not develop within 18 months. The diagnostic basis comprised clinical symptoms, serum thyroxine and TRAb, thyroid ultrasound and orbital computed tomography. The sample was peripheral blood or thyroid tissue (not recorded which). This TCR was sampled from a woman between 18 and 30 years old with Graves' hyperthyroidism. The chain carries TRBV9 and TRBJ2-5; D is possibly TRBD1 or TRBD2 (6 bases each). CDR3 nucleotide sequence: TGTGCCAGCAGCCCCGGAGGGGGAGATGTAAAGACCCAGTACTTC. Residues: CASSPGGGDVKTQYF. Full variable domain (rest looked up from reference TRBV9 and TRBJ2-5): DSGVTQTPKHLITATGQRVTLRCSPRSGDLSVYWYQQSLDQGLQFLIQYYNGEERAKGNILERFSAQQFPDLHSELNLSSLELGDSALYFCASSPGGGDVKTQYFGPGTRLLVL.